This T cell receptor beta chain was captured by sequencing in a study of identical twins. Addition of a universal primer site occurred through template switching, and cDNA carried unique molecular identifiers. TCRdb reprocessed the 5' RACE reads via MiXCR and lists one record per CDR3 protein. The table lists 310,000 or so distinct CDR3 sequences, roughly 9% of them singletons. Findings and caveats of the study: Within beta out-of-frame sequences, the excess sharing observed between twins was weaker. In zero-insertion analyses, partial confounding could arise from invariant MAIT and iNKT cells.

Each donor was a healthy Caucasian. V was pared by 2 bases and J by 4 bases, with 18 bases of the junction left unmatched. Germline V gene data show CDR1 as SGHAT and CDR2 as FQDESV (reference sequence). The CDR3 contains 20 residues. This clonotype was seen a few times. Antigen specificity is unknown. This same sample was also part of a study on yellow fever vaccine responses in identical twins.

This rearrangement joins TRBV11-1 to TRBJ2-1, with TRBD2 identical over 9 bases. The clonotype was recovered from a woman younger than 35 in good health. The sequenced sample consisted of CD8+ T cells sorted from blood. The CDR3 here is CASSLSGRLAGNEGYNEQFF. As DNA, the CDR3 is TGTGCCAGCAGCTTATCCGGGAGGCTAGCGGGAAATGAGGGGTACAATGAGCAGTTCTTC.